The 18 T cell receptor beta chains presented below share a single source sample, sequenced in a study of T cells in Graves' hyperthyroidism and ophthalmopathy. The CDR3 regions of TCR beta were amplified from RNA transcripts. First-round RT-PCR targeting the TCR CDR3 was performed with the HTBI primer set. MiXCR, run by TCRdb on the multiplex PCR reads, gives a single entry per CDR3 protein. The repertoire holds approximately 600,000 distinct CDR3 sequences, under 20% seen once, with over 3.5% in the top ten. What was sequenced was blood. The receptors derive from a woman in her 30s with Graves' hyperthyroidism.

V is TRBV30 and J is TRBJ2-7, with D possibly matching TRBD2 (6 bases). From germline, CDR1 is GTSNPN and CDR2 SVGIG (reference sequence). V was pared by 5 bases and J by 4 bases, with 15 bases between. The CDR3 has 13 residues. CDR3: CAWGPRGSYEQYF. CDR3 bases: TGTGCCTGGGGTCCGCGGGGCTCTTACGAGCAGTACTTC.

This clonotype has ten or more counts. This sequence joins TRBV7-2 and TRBJ2-5; 8 bases are shared with TRBD2. From germline, CDR1 is SGHTA and CDR2 FQGNSA. CDR3 size: 15 residues. J lost 0 bases, V lost 4 bases, and 4 bases had no gene match. The CDR3 sequence is CASSSGGGYQETQYF. CDR3 bases: TGTGCCAGCAGCTCGGGGGGGGGATACCAAGAGACCCAGTACTTC.

This clonotype was recorded a few times. The chain carries TRBV6-1 and TRBJ1-5, with D tentatively TRBD1 (5 bases). V lost 7 bases and J lost 2, with 15 bases in between. The CDR3 length is 15 residues. Germline CDR1 is MNHNS and CDR2 is SASEGT. CDR3 region: CASIISPGGNQPQHF. In nucleotides, the CDR3 is TGTGCCAGCATTATTTCTCCGGGGGGCAATCAGCCCCAGCATTTT.

The chain employs TRBV20-1 and TRBJ1-2; 10 positions match TRBD1. The germline gives CDR1 DFQATT, CDR2 SNEGSKA (reference sequence). The CDR3 loop spans 17 amino acids. Germline trimming cut 3 bases from V and 8 bases from J; bases unmatched to any gene: 18. CDR3 region: CSASNSDLPGQGLGYTF. The CDR3 DNA is TGCAGTGCTAGTAATTCGGATCTCCCGGGACAGGGGCTCGGCTACACCTTC.

The rearrangement uses TRBV2 and TRBJ1-4, with D possibly matching TRBD1 (6 bases). CDR1 and CDR2 (germline): SNHLY, FYNNEI. This CDR3 contains 15 residues. The V and J ends lost 4 bases and 5 bases respectively, with 14 bases between them. In DNA form, the CDR3 reads TGTGCCAGCAGTGGAACACGGACAGAAAATGAAAAACTGTTTTTT. It codes for CASSGTRTENEKLFF.

This clonotype was seen at least ten times. V gene TRBV4-1 combines with J gene TRBJ1-1; 7 bases agree with TRBD1. The length of the CDR3 is 15 residues. In germline, CDR1 is MGHRA, CDR2 YSYEKL. V lost 5 bases to trimming and J lost 4 bases; unmatched junction nucleotides: 10. CDR3 DNA: TGCGCCAGCAGCTTTCAGGGGACAGTTACCACTGAAGCTTTCTTT. It encodes CASSFQGTVTTEAFF.

The chain employs TRBV9 and TRBJ1-5; 7 nucleotides line up with TRBD1. Unmatched junction bases numbered 6, after V lost 3 bases and J lost 6 bases. The CDR3 runs 14 residues. CDR1 and CDR2 from the germline V gene are SGDLS and YYNGEE. CDR3 in DNA: TGTGCCAGCAGCGAGACAGGGTCAAGTCAGCCCCAGCATTTT. It yields the protein CASSETGSSQPQHF. The variable domain in full, with the rest retrieved from reference TRBV9 and TRBJ1-5, is DSGVTQTPKHLITATGQRVTLRCSPRSGDLSVYWYQQSLDQGLQFLIQYYNGEERAKGNILERFSAQQFPDLHSELNLSSLELGDSALYFCASSETGSSQPQHFGDGTRLSIL.

The V call is TRBV7-3, the J call TRBJ2-6; 10 nucleotides align to TRBD2. Germline V gene sequence: CDR1 SGHTA, CDR2 FQGTGA. This CDR3 is built from 21 residues. The ends lost 1 base at V and 1 base at J; junction bases unmatched: 13. The DNA for the CDR3 is TGTGCCAGCAGCTTAAAGGTGGGGTCTAGCGGGAGTAGATCTGGGGCCAACGTCCTGACTTTC. Residues: CASSLKVGSSGSRSGANVLTF.

This clonotype showed up many times. The rearrangement links TRBV3-1 to TRBJ2-2; D not certain. V lost 5 bases, J lost 1 base, and 11 bases lay in between. CDR1 LGHDT and CDR2 YNNKEL come from the germline V gene (reference sequence). This CDR3 is 15 amino acids long. The CDR3 nucleotides are TGTGCCAGCAGCAGGACGGCATTGAACACCGGGGAGCTGTTTTTT. This codes for CASSRTALNTGELFF.

This clonotype showed up many times. The V gene is TRBV12-3 or TRBV12-4, the J gene TRBJ1-5; D uncertain. Trimming pared 3 bases from V and 3 bases from J, leaving 9 bases between. This CDR3 is 14 amino acids long. The CDR3 region has the DNA TGTGCCAGCAGTTTTAACAGCGACAATCAGCCCCAGCATTTT. It codes for CASSFNSDNQPQHF.

This clonotype was found many times. The rearrangement joins TRBV7-2 to TRBJ2-7, with D hard to call. The CDR3 spans 12 residues. V was pared by 5 bases and J by 3 bases, with 8 bases between. Germline V CDR1 and CDR2: SGHTA, FQGNSA. This CDR3 reads CASSEKGYEQYF. DNA of the CDR3: TGTGCCAGCAGCGAGAAGGGCTACGAGCAGTACTTC.

The table lists this clonotype with many counts. The gene calls are TRBV12-3 or TRBV12-4 and TRBJ2-1, with D tentatively TRBD2 (6 bases). V lost 4 bases and J 5 bases, leaving 12 bases between the germline ends. The CDR3 is 14 residues long. As DNA, the CDR3 is TGTGCCAGCAGTTGGGGGGACTTGAACAATGAGCAGTTCTTC. This translates into CASSWGDLNNEQFF.

This clonotype was picked up a small number of times. The genes are TRBV27 and TRBJ2-1; no clear D. Trimming took off 3 bases at V and 7 bases at J, with 7 bases between the two ends. This CDR3 comprises 12 residues. Germline loops: CDR1 MNHEY, CDR2 SMNVEV (reference sequence). CDR3 residues: CASSLLLNEQFF. The DNA of the CDR3 is TGTGCCAGCAGTTTGTTGCTGAATGAGCAGTTCTTC.

The chain uses TRBV29-1 and TRBJ2-7; 11 positions match TRBD2. This CDR3 is 16 amino acids long. V lost 2 bases and J lost 7; bases outside the gene matches: 13. Germline V gives CDR1 SQVTM, CDR2 ANQGSEA. The CDR3 nucleotides are TGCAGCGTTGAAACCCTAGCGGGAGGCGGTGTAGGAGAGCAGTACTTC. This gives the protein CSVETLAGGGVGEQYF.

This chain joins TRBV9 and TRBJ1-2, with D possibly being TRBD1 (6 bases). The CDR3 has 15 residues. The V gene's germline CDR1 is SGDLS and CDR2 YYNGEE. V was cut by 4 bases and J by 1 base, with 14 bases left in between. CDR3 loop: CASSPGQLLNYGYTF. DNA for the CDR3: TGTGCCAGCAGCCCCGGACAGCTCCTTAACTATGGCTACACCTTC.

This clonotype was counted at least ten times. V gene TRBV7-8 combines with J gene TRBJ2-7; 10 bases fit TRBD1. CDR1 and CDR2 from the germline V gene are SGHVS and FQNEAQ. The V segment lost 0 bases and the J segment 2 bases; nucleotides outside the gene matches: 4. The CDR3 covers 16 residues. CDR3: CASSLAVGQGAYEQYF. For the CDR3, the DNA is TGTGCCAGCAGCTTAGCGGTTGGACAGGGGGCCTACGAGCAGTACTTC.

This clonotype appeared many times. DNA of the CDR3: TGTGCCAGCAGTTTAGTCAGGGCGAACACAGATACGCAGTATTTT. It codes for CASSLVRANTDTQYF. This sequence joins TRBV28 and TRBJ2-3; TRBD1 might be the D (5 bases). Trimming pared 2 bases from V and 2 bases from J, leaving 11 bases between. Per germline, CDR1 MDHEN and CDR2 SYDVKM. CDR3 size: 15 residues.

This chain links TRBV7-2 with TRBJ2-5; TRBD1 aligns across 9 bases. CDR3 size: 15 residues. Trimming at V came to 4 bases and at J to 5 bases, leaving 8 bases not matched to a gene. Germline V lookup: CDR1 SGHTA, CDR2 FQGNSA. The CDR3, as DNA: TGTGCCAGCAGCTCCAGACAGGGGGGGGGGGAGACCCAGTACTTC. Amino acids: CASSSRQGGGETQYF.